One sample yielded the 20 T cell receptor beta chains listed below, sequenced in a study of cytomegalovirus exposure and HLA in healthy donors. The study ran its PCR with 60 Vbeta and 13 Jbeta primers. This table comes from immunoSEQ multiplex PCR, and its TCRdb copy is limited to in-frame clones, with some not included. The table lists around 150,000 clones, over 60% of them singletons, with over 11% in the top ten. The sequenced material came from PBMCs. The receptors stem from a man aged 50 or older in good health and CMV-seropositive.

The V gene is TRBV28, the J gene TRBJ1-6, with a weak D call TRBD1 (5 bases). Germline V gene lookup returns CDR1 MDHEN and CDR2 SYDVKM. Trimming removed 8 bases from V and 3 bases from J, with 8 bases in between. The CDR3 loop spans 13 amino acids. For the CDR3, the DNA is TGTGCCAGCGGGGCCGGCTATAATTCACCCCTCCACTTT. Protein sequence: CASGAGYNSPLHF.

This clone occurred many times. The chain uses TRBV6-1 and TRBJ1-5, with TRBD1 as a possible D gene (6 bases). The CDR3 contains 14 residues. Germline CDR1 and CDR2: MNHNS and SASEGT. V shed 7 bases and J shed 4 bases, with 14 bases lying between them. CDR3: CASTRGSVNQPQHF. CDR3 sequence (DNA): TGTGCCAGCACTAGGGGGTCAGTGAATCAGCCCCAGCATTTT.

The V gene is TRBV7-2, the J gene TRBJ2-7; 12 bases agree with TRBD1. V lost 4 bases and J lost 7; bases outside the gene matches: 5. The CDR3 is 14 amino acids. Germline lookup yields CDR1 SGHTA and CDR2 FQGNSA. Here the CDR3 DNA reads TGTGCCAGCAGCTCGGGACAGGGGGCGGGTGAGCAGTACTTC. Its protein product is CASSSGQGAGEQYF.

The chain recombines TRBV9 with TRBJ1-5; TRBD1 matches at 7 bases. J was trimmed by 7 bases and V by 0 bases; bases with no gene match: 4. The CDR3 loop spans 14 amino acids. CDR1 and CDR2 (germline): SGDLS, YYNGEE. Here the CDR3 DNA reads TGTGCCAGCAGCGTAGAGGGGGCTGAGCAGCCCCAGCATTTT. Translating it yields CASSVEGAEQPQHF.

The genes are TRBV7-2 and TRBJ1-2, with a tentative D call TRBD1 (6 bases). V was trimmed by 2 bases and J by 4 bases, leaving 20 bases between them. CDR3 length: 17 amino acids. The germline V gene has CDR1 SGHTA and CDR2 FQGNSA. CDR3 sequence: CASSLYRQASGFYGYTF. The CDR3 coding sequence is TGTGCCAGCAGCTTATATCGACAGGCATCAGGGTTCTATGGCTACACCTTC.

This clone appeared once. The J gene is TRBJ2-7, the V gene TRBV4-3; D might be TRBD2 (6 bases). CDR1 is LGHNA, CDR2 YSLEER, per germline. The CDR3 spans 14 residues. Trimming removed 0 bases from V and 3 bases from J, with 9 bases in between. CDR3 DNA: TGCGCCAGCAGCCAAGATGGGGACTTCTACGAGCAGTACTTC. It is translated as CASSQDGDFYEQYF.

The CDR3 sequence is CASSFRQYNSPLHF. CDR3 DNA: TGTGCCAGCAGCTTTAGACAATATAATTCACCCCTCCACTTT. The chain recombines TRBV5-6 with TRBJ1-6; D ambiguous. The V gene's germline CDR1 is SGHDT and CDR2 YYEEEE. The CDR3 totals 14 residues. V dropped 2 bases and J dropped 4 bases, with 7 bases sitting between them.

This clone has more than one count but fewer than ten. The rearrangement joins TRBV7-7 to TRBJ2-3, with TRBD2 identical over 7 bases. Germline CDR1 SSHAT, CDR2 FNYEAQ (reference sequence). V was pared by 8 bases and J by 3 bases, with 14 bases of the junction left unmatched. The CDR3 is 16 amino acids. CDR3 nucleotides: TGTGCCAGCGGACCCTTAAAGCGGGGAGATACAGATACGCAGTATTTT. The encoded protein is CASGPLKRGDTDTQYF.

This clone was found once. The CDR3 here is CASSLVEGAGTGYGYTF. The CDR3 nucleotides read TGTGCCAGCAGCTTAGTCGAGGGGGCGGGTACGGGCTATGGCTACACCTTC. This chain uses TRBV7-8 with TRBJ1-2; 7 bases agree with TRBD1. V trimming: 1 base; J trimming: 4 bases; junction bases outside the gene matches: 12. Per the germline V gene, CDR1 is SGHVS and CDR2 is FQNEAQ. The CDR3 loop spans 17 amino acids. Based on the CDR3 plus reference TRBV7-8 and TRBJ1-2, the full variable domain is GAGVSQSPRYKVAKRGQDVALRCDPISGHVSLFWYQQALGQGPEFLTYFQNEAQLDKSGLPSDRFFAERPEGSVSTLKIQRTQQEDSAVYLCASSLVEGAGTGYGYTFGSGTRLTVV.

V gene TRBV12-5 combines with J gene TRBJ2-1; D is perhaps TRBD1 (6 bases). The germline gives CDR1 LGHNT, CDR2 FRNRAP. The CDR3 totals 15 residues. The ends were cut back, 6 bases at V and 4 bases at J, with 16 bases in the middle. The CDR3 nucleotides read TGTGCTAGTGGGGCGGACAGTGGATTGTACAATGAGCAGTTCTTC. This gives the protein CASGADSGLYNEQFF.

V is TRBV5-4 and J is TRBJ1-1; 12 positions match TRBD1. Germline V gives CDR1 SGHNT, CDR2 YYREEE (reference sequence). The V gene end was trimmed by 4 bases and the J gene end by 1 base; junction bases not matched to a gene: 11. CDR3 length: 18 amino acids. CDR3 amino acids: CASSPPGQGAWGNTEAFF. In DNA, the CDR3 is TGTGCCAGCAGCCCTCCGGGACAGGGGGCTTGGGGGAACACTGAAGCTTTCTTT.

The chain employs TRBV6-4 and TRBJ1-4; 7 bases match TRBD1. Germline loops: CDR1 MRHNA, CDR2 SNTAGT. Trimming took 6 bases from V and 7 from J; bases not matched to a gene: 14. The CDR3 runs 16 residues. In nucleotides, the CDR3 is TGTGCCAGCAGACGTAGGCAACAGGGGTGGGGTGAAAAACTGTTTTTT. Translating it yields CASRRRQQGWGEKLFF.

V usage is TRBV7-6 and J usage is TRBJ2-4; possible D gene TRBD1, 6 bases. This CDR3 has 16 amino acids. Trimming removed 3 bases from V and 0 bases from J, with 12 bases in between. Germline V gene data show CDR1 as SGHVS and CDR2 as FNYEAQ. The CDR3 here is CASSLGAGLAKNIQYF. The CDR3 DNA reads as TGTGCCAGCAGCTTGGGGGCAGGGTTAGCCAAAAACATTCAGTACTTC.

The chain is built from TRBV5-4 and TRBJ2-4; possibly TRBD1 for D (6 bases). CDR1 and CDR2 (germline): SGHNT, YYREEE (reference sequence). The V and J ends lost 3 bases and 3 bases respectively, with 10 bases between them. CDR3 size: 14 residues. CDR3 sequence: CASSYGGVKNIQYF. The CDR3 DNA follows: TGTGCCAGCAGCTATGGGGGCGTCAAAAACATTCAGTACTTC.

Points on this clone: This specimen includes other DNA sequences encoding the same CDR3. The chain recombines TRBV9 with TRBJ1-3; maybe TRBD1 (5 bases). The germline V and J ends were trimmed by 2 bases and 3 bases, with 9 bases remaining between them. Germline CDR1 and CDR2: SGDLS and YYNGEE. This CDR3 is 14 amino acids long. CDR3 DNA sequence: TGTGCCAGCAGCGTTGGCAGGGATGGAAACACCATATATTTT. Residues: CASSVGRDGNTIYF. Together with reference TRBV9 and TRBJ1-3, the CDR3 gives the full variable domain: DSGVTQTPKHLITATGQRVTLRCSPRSGDLSVYWYQQSLDQGLQFLIQYYNGEERAKGNILERFSAQQFPDLHSELNLSSLELGDSALYFCASSVGRDGNTIYFGEGSWLTVV.

The chain recombines TRBV5-1 with TRBJ1-1, with D possibly matching TRBD1 (6 bases). Between the trimmed V and J ends, which lost 1 base and 1 base, there was a span of 17 bases. This CDR3 is built from 17 residues. Germline loops: CDR1 SGHRS, CDR2 YFSETQ. The CDR3 sequence: CASSLLSGGGRNTEAFF. CDR3 nucleotide sequence: TGCGCCAGCAGCTTGCTCTCGGGAGGGGGGAGGAACACTGAAGCTTTCTTT.

This clone was observed a handful of times. The V call is TRBV7-9, the J call TRBJ1-2; 7 positions agree with TRBD1. Trimming took 6 bases from V and 6 from J; bases not matched to a gene: 7. Germline values: CDR1 SEHNR, CDR2 FQNEAQ (reference sequence). The CDR3 is made up of 13 amino acids. The CDR3 DNA reads as TGTGCCAGCAGACTGACAGGGAACCATGGCTACACCTTC. Translation gives CASRLTGNHGYTF.

The rearrangement links TRBV19 to TRBJ2-1; the match to TRBD2 covers 12 bases. There are 16 residues in the CDR3. The germline gives CDR1 LNHDA, CDR2 SQIVND (reference sequence). J lost 5 bases, V lost 1 base, and 3 bases had no gene match. CDR3: CASSIVTSGGDNEQFF. The CDR3 DNA follows: TGTGCCAGTAGTATAGTGACTAGCGGGGGAGACAATGAGCAGTTCTTC.

V and J are TRBV12-5 and TRBJ2-2, with 8 bases that match TRBD1. The J segment lost 1 base and the V segment lost 7 bases, leaving 5 bases of the junction unmatched. The CDR3 spans 15 residues. Germline values: CDR1 LGHNT, CDR2 FRNRAP. The CDR3 DNA follows: TGTGCTAGTGTTCCCGACAGGGGGAACACCGGGGAGCTGTTTTTT. Translating it yields CASVPDRGNTGELFF.

Many counts were recorded for this clone. The rearrangement links TRBV5-6 to TRBJ1-6; 7 bases are shared with TRBD1. Germline trimming cut 3 bases from V and 6 bases from J; bases unmatched to any gene: 6. The CDR3 consists of 15 residues. Germline loops: CDR1 SGHDT, CDR2 YYEEEE. This CDR3 is CASSWDRAPNSPLHF. CDR3 in DNA: TGTGCCAGCAGCTGGGACAGAGCCCCTAATTCACCCCTCCACTTT.